This note documents a single TCR beta chain sequence. Its target is not known. Via 5' RACE with UMI labels, TRB cDNA libraries were prepared. TCRdb re-analyzed the 5' RACE reads; it lists each CDR3 protein once, without DNA. Here the sample table reports about 120,000 distinct CDR3 sequences. The sample comes from a study of CXCR3-negative and CXCR3-positive naive CD8 T cells. The study's findings and limits: More hydrophobic TRB CDR3s were found in CXCR3-positive naive cells than in CXCR3-negative naive cells. Unlike memory cells, which differed, naive CXCR3-negative and CXCR3-positive cells had similar TRBV-TRBJ usage.

This CDR3 is built from 13 residues. Germline CDR1 is MNHNY and CDR2 is SVGAGI (reference sequence). The sample was naive CXCR3- CD8+ T cells from blood. The subset: CD45RO-CCR7+CD27+CD95- naive CD8+ T cells lacking CXCR3 (TNR3-). The TCR was taken from a human donor in good health. Some clones in this sample may be carry-over from other donors' samples. The chain recombines TRBV6-6 with TRBJ1-1. The CDR3 sequence is CASSYGPNTEAFF.